This entry features one TCR beta chain sequence. The sample is drawn from a study of blood T cell repertoires in COVID-19. Germline CDR1 reads LGHNA; CDR2 reads YNFKEQ. The length of the CDR3 is 15 residues. V was shortened by 0 bases and J by 5 bases, with 12 bases between the two germline ends. Per the original data handling: Reference gene primer amplification gave nucleated cell count estimates. TCRdb's copy holds only in-frame clones and misses some; the assay was immunoSEQ multiplex PCR. Clonal size and the V and J genes are those of that table, whereas D and trimming came from the DNA. The table has some 89,000 clones, over 70% seen once.

Sequenced material: peripheral blood. The TCR originated in a man aged 55 to 69 with acute or convalescent COVID-19. This chain joins TRBV4-2 and TRBJ2-3; no definite D call. The CDR3 loop reads CASSQEFSSVDTQYF. The CDR3 DNA sequence: TGTGCCAGCAGCCAAGAATTCTCCTCTGTAGATACGCAGTATTTT.